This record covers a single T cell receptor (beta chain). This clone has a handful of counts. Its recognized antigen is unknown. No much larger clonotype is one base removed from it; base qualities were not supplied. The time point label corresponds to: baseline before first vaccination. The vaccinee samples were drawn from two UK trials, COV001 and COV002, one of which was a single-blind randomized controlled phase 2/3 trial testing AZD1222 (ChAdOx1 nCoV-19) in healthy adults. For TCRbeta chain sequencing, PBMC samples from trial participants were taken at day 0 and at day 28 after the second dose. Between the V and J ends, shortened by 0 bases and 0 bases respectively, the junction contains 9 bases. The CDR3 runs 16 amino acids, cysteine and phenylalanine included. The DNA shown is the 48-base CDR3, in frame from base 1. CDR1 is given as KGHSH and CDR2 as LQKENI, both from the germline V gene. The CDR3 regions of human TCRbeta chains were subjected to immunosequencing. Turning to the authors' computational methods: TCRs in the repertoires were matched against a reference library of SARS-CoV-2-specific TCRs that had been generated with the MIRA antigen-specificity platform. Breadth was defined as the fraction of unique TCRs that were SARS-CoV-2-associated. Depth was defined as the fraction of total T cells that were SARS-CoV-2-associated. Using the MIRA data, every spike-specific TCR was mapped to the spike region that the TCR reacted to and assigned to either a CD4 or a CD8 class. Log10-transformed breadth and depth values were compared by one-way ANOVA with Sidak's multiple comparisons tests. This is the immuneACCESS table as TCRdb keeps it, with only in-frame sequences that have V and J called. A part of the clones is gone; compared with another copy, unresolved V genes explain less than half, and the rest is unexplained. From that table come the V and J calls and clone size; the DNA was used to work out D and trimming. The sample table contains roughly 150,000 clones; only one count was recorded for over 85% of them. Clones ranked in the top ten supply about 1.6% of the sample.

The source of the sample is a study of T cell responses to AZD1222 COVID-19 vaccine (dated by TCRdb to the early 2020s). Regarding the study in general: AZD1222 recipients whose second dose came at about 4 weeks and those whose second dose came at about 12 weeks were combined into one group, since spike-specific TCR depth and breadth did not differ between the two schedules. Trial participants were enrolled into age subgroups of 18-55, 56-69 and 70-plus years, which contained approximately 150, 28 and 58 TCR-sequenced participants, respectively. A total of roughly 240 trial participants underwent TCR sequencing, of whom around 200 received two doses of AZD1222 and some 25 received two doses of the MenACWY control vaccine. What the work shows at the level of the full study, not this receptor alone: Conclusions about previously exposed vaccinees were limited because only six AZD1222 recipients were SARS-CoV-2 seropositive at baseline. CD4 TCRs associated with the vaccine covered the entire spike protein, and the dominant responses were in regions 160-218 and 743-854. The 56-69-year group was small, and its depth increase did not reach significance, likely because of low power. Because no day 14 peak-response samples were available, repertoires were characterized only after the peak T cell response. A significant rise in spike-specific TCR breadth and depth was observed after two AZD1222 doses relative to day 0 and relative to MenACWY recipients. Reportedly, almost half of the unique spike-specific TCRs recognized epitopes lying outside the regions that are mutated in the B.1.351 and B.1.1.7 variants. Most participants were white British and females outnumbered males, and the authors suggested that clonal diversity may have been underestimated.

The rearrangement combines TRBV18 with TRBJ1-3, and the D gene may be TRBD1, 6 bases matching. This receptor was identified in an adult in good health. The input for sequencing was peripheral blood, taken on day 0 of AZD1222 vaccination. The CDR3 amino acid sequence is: CASSPPGTLSGNTIYF. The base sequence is TGTGCCAGCTCACCACCCGGGACACTCTCTGGAAACACCATATATTTT. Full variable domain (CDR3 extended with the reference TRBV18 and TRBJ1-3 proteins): NAGVMQNPRHLVRRRGQEARLRCSPMKGHSHVYWYRQLPEEGLKFMVYLQKENIIDESGMPKERFSAEFPKEGPSILRIQQVVRGDSAAYFCASSPPGTLSGNTIYFGEGSWLTVV.